Each of the 16 T cell receptor beta chains below was sequenced from the same sample in a study of blood T cell repertoires in COVID-19. Profiled with immunoSEQ multiplex PCR; TCRdb holds only in-frame clones, not every one. The sample includes about 180,000 clones, about 81% seen only once; the top ten take around 11%. The specimen was peripheral blood. All receptors come from a woman at least 80 years old with COVID-19, enrolled during active disease.

The chain is built from TRBV27 and TRBJ1-2, with 9 bases identical to TRBD1. CDR1 is MNHEY and CDR2 is SMNVEV in the germline V gene (reference sequence). The CDR3 loop spans 15 amino acids. Trimming removed 5 bases from V and 7 bases from J; junction bases left unmatched: 11. The CDR3 sequence: CASSVQGARVGGYTF. As DNA, the CDR3 is TGTGCCAGCAGTGTACAGGGGGCGCGGGTTGGTGGCTACACCTTC.

The chain carries TRBV27 and TRBJ1-5; the D is unclear. Trimming cost V 3 bases and J 0 bases, with 12 bases left between them. The CDR3 covers 16 residues. Germline V gives CDR1 MNHEY, CDR2 SMNVEV (reference sequence). DNA for the CDR3: TGTGCCAGCAGTTTGAGGGCTCCCTATAGCAATCAGCCCCAGCATTTT. This sequence encodes CASSLRAPYSNQPQHF.

This clone was seen a handful of times. The V gene is TRBV29-1, the J gene TRBJ2-7; perhaps TRBD2 as D (5 bases). The CDR3 sequence is 11 residues long. Trimming took off 7 bases at V and 3 bases at J, with 10 bases between the two ends. Germline CDR1 reads SQVTM; CDR2 reads ANQGSEA. The CDR3 region is CSALGDYEQYF. CDR3 nucleotides: TGCAGCGCCCTCGGGGACTACGAGCAGTACTTC.

This chain uses TRBV19 with TRBJ2-7, with TRBD1 matching over 9 bases. Germline trimming cut 5 bases from V and 0 bases from J; bases unmatched to any gene: 5. This CDR3 is built from 15 residues. The germline V gene has CDR1 LNHDA and CDR2 SQIVND (reference sequence). CDR3 sequence: CASSLGQGYSYEQYF. CDR3 nucleotides: TGTGCCAGTAGTCTAGGACAGGGGTACTCCTACGAGCAGTACTTC.

This chain joins TRBV7-8 and TRBJ2-3; maybe TRBD1 (6 bases). The V gene lost 5 bases and the J gene lost 6 bases, with 24 bases spanning the gap. This CDR3 spans 17 amino acids. Per germline, CDR1 SGHVS and CDR2 FQNEAQ. In nucleotides, the CDR3 is TGTGCCAGCAGCCAAACCACAGGGACGGATCAAGGGGATACGCAGTATTTT. Encoded protein: CASSQTTGTDQGDTQYF.

This clone was counted a single time. The chain is built from TRBV5-1 and TRBJ2-2, with TRBD2 matching over 7 bases. The CDR3 is 16 residues long. In germline, CDR1 is SGHRS, CDR2 YFSETQ. The trim removed 0 bases at V and 4 bases at J, leaving 6 bases unmatched. CDR3 bases: TGCGCCAGCAGCTTGGAAGGGCTAGCGGCCACCGGGGAGCTGTTTTTT. Translating gives CASSLEGLAATGELFF.

A word on this clone: At the DNA level, this CDR3 is encoded by other sequences in the same sample as well. J is TRBJ1-6 and V is TRBV7-9; no clear D gene. CDR1 is SEHNR, CDR2 FQNEAQ, per germline (reference sequence). Trimming cost V 1 base and J 1 base, with 5 bases left between them. The CDR3 consists of 15 residues. Written as DNA, the CDR3 is TGTGCCAGCAGCTTAGGAGGGTCCTATAATTCACCCCTCCACTTT. It encodes CASSLGGSYNSPLHF. Full variable domain (missing parts from reference TRBV7-9 and TRBJ1-6): DTGVSQNPRHKITKRGQNVTFRCDPISEHNRLYWYRQTLGQGPEFLTYFQNEAQLEKSRLLSDRFSAERPKGSFSTLEIQRTEQGDSAMYLCASSLGGSYNSPLHFGNGTRLTVT.

The chain links TRBV19 to TRBJ2-2; D uncertain. CDR3 length: 11 residues. Trimming cost V 5 bases and J 6 bases, with 4 bases left between them. CDR1 LNHDA and CDR2 SQIVND come from the germline V gene (reference sequence). The CDR3 is CASSRSGELFF. CDR3 in DNA: TGTGCCAGTAGTCGTTCCGGGGAGCTGTTTTTT.

This clone was seen once. This chain connects TRBV24-1 to TRBJ2-3; possible D gene TRBD2, 6 bases. Germline lookup yields CDR1 KGHDR and CDR2 SFDVKD. V was clipped by 4 bases and J by 5 bases, with 9 bases between them. There are 13 residues in the CDR3. DNA for the CDR3: TGTGCCACCAGTGAGGCAGCGGGAGATACGCAGTATTTT. Amino acids: CATSEAAGDTQYF.

The V and J genes are TRBV5-3 and TRBJ1-1; D is ambiguous. TRBV5-3 carries the ORF label, with uncertain function. The CDR3 covers 11 residues. V was trimmed by 3 bases and J by 10 bases, leaving 10 bases between them. The CDR3 region has the DNA TGTGCCAGAAGCTGGGTGTGGGCAGCTTTCTTT. Translation gives CARSWVWAAFF.

The J gene is TRBJ2-3, the V gene TRBV7-2, with 11 bases matching TRBD1. Germline CDR1 SGHTA, CDR2 FQGNSA. Trimming at V came to 6 bases and at J to 5 bases, leaving 7 bases not matched to a gene. The CDR3 loop spans 15 amino acids. Here the CDR3 DNA reads TGTGCCAGCAGGTCCGGGACAGGGGGGGTAGATACGCAGTATTTT. It specifies CASRSGTGGVDTQYF.

The chain joins TRBV27 to TRBJ2-5; 8 bases align to TRBD2. The V gene end was trimmed by 6 bases and the J gene end by 2 bases; junction bases not matched to a gene: 5. This CDR3 region has 14 residues. From germline, CDR1 is MNHEY and CDR2 SMNVEV (reference sequence). This CDR3 reads CASRGPGGQETQYF. The CDR3 DNA follows: TGTGCCAGCAGAGGACCGGGGGGGCAAGAGACCCAGTACTTC.

J is TRBJ1-2 and V is TRBV4-1; 9 nucleotides line up with TRBD1. CDR1 and CDR2 from the germline V gene are MGHRA and YSYEKL. V lost 4 bases to trimming and J lost 4 bases; unmatched junction nucleotides: 10. This CDR3 has 16 amino acids. The CDR3 region has the DNA TGCGCCAGCAGCCCGGGGAAGACAGGGGGTATCTATGGCTACACCTTC. Translating gives CASSPGKTGGIYGYTF.

This clone was detected once. This chain uses TRBV5-1 with TRBJ1-2, with a possible D match to TRBD1 (6 bases). Germline assignment: CDR1 SGHRS and CDR2 YFSETQ. The CDR3 sequence is 16 residues long. Trimming stripped 3 bases from V and 4 bases from J, with 19 bases between. The CDR3 here is CASSSTGTPTSYGYTF. In DNA, the CDR3 is TGCGCCAGCAGCTCGACCGGGACACCGACATCCTATGGCTACACCTTC.

The genes are TRBV4-2 and TRBJ2-7; 9 bases align to TRBD2. Germline V lookup: CDR1 LGHNA, CDR2 YNFKEQ. This CDR3 comprises 16 residues. Trimming removed 0 bases from V and 4 bases from J; junction bases left unmatched: 7. The CDR3 region has the DNA TGTGCCAGCAGCCAAGATTGGGGGACTAGCCGATACGAGCAGTACTTC. Translation gives CASSQDWGTSRYEQYF.

This clone was counted a few times. The rearrangement joins TRBV2 to TRBJ1-2, with D perhaps TRBD1 (6 bases). V gave up 6 bases and J gave up 3 bases, with 11 bases separating them. Looked up from germline, CDR1 is SNHLY and CDR2 is FYNNEI. This CDR3 has 13 residues. CDR3 DNA: TGTGCCAGCAGCCAGGACAGCCACTATGGCTACACCTTC. It encodes CASSQDSHYGYTF.